The clone carrying this T cell receptor beta chain is large within its sample. The template was genomic DNA from peripheral blood, not RNA. TRB rearrangements spanning V, D and J were amplified using mixed TRB-A/B primers. One entry per CDR3 protein, called by TCRdb with MiXCR from the multiplex PCR reads. The data hold hundreds of distinct CDR3 sequences, with about 40% observed a single time. This record comes from a study of T cell repertoires in aging, cancer and after chemotherapy. The V end was cut by 3 bases, the J end by 2 bases, with 10 bases between. Germline V CDR1 and CDR2: LNHDA, SQIVND (reference sequence). This CDR3 contains 14 residues.

This sequence joins TRBV19 and TRBJ1-2; D is unresolved. Sequenced: blood. The TCR sequence derives from a human donor with a blood cancer. CDR3 sequence reads: CASSINLINYGYTF. CDR3 sequence (DNA): TGTGCCAGTAGTATCAACCTAATAAACTATGGCTACACCTTC. Complete variable domain (other parts from reference TRBV19 and TRBJ1-2): DGGITQSPKYLFRKEGQNVTLSCEQNLNHDAMYWYRQDPGQGLRLIYYSQIVNDFQKGDIAEGYSVSREKKESFPLTVTSAQKNPTAFYLCASSINLINYGYTFGSGTRLTVV.